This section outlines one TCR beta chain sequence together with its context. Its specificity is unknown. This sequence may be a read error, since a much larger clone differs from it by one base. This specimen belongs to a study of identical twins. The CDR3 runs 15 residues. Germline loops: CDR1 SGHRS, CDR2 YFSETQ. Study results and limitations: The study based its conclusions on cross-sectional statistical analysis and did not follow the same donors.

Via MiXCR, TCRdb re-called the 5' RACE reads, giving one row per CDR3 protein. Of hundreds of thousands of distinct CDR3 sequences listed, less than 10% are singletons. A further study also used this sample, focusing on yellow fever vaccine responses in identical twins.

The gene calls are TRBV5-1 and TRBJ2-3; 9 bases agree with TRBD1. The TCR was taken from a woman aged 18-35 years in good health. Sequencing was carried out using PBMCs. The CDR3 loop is CASSLTGTGKDKQYF. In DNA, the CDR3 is TGCGCCAGCAGCTTGACCGGGACAGGGAAAGATAAGCAGTATTTT.